This T cell receptor (beta chain) was sequenced in a study of blood T cell repertoires in COVID-19 (dated by TCRdb to the early 2020s). Looking at the study overall: Samples covering the acute and convalescent phases of COVID-19 were provided by collaborators in the United States, Italy and Spain. The material from the prospective study consisted of cDNA or gDNA derived from T cells, B-cell-depleted T cells, or PBMCs. Deeply sampled blood TCRbeta repertoires from subjects exposed to, actively infected with, or recovered from COVID-19 were included in the dataset. The repertoires were made available in a free public database intended to serve as a resource for research on the immune response to SARS-CoV-2. Samples were obtained from the ongoing ImmuneRACE study (first 160 participants) and from 1,254 subjects provided by 6 global collaborators. Sample metadata almost always included a de-identified subject ID, COVID-19 status, age in years and sex. Where HLA class I and class II types were available, the types were taken from metadata supplied by the sample provider, not from assay-based typing.

Samples from volunteer blood donors who had recovered from COVID-19 were contributed by a second Seattle source. Collaborating institutions collected whole blood in K2EDTA tubes following their own protocols. For TCRbeta analysis, collaborators shipped samples in one of three forms: frozen whole blood, isolated PBMCs, or DNA extracted from either of those sample types. In regard to this clone: Its binding antigen is unknown. It has no much larger one-base neighbor in the sample; base qualities were not kept.

TCRbeta CDR3 regions were amplified from genomic DNA using the immunoSEQ Assay, a bias-controlled multiplex PCR. In the paper's pipeline: The number of nucleated cells in each sample was estimated by amplification of reference gene primers within the assay. Sequence reads were collapsed and filtered to measure the absolute abundance of every unique TCRbeta CDR3 rearrangement. For each sample, productive Simpson clonality was calculated by taking the square root of Simpson's diversity index across productive rearrangements. TCRdb re-hosts the immuneACCESS table, in-frame sequences only. Its copies lack some clones; in the studies checked, an unresolved V gene accounts for under half of them, and the cause for the rest is not known. That table is the source of V, J and clone size, and D and trimming were worked out from the DNA. A total of about 250,000 clones appear in this sample, roughly 89% of them only once. The ten largest clones take up about 1.6% of the sample.

Study-wide conclusions, independent of this receptor: The quantity of clinical and demographic metadata differed by source and by participant and was supplied without curation.

The CDR3, from cysteine to phenylalanine, totals 16 residues. The only DNA kept is the CDR3, 48 bases in frame from the first base. This chain joins TRBV21-1 to TRBJ2-1; the table's D gene call, TRBD2, was not cross checked with the DNA. TRBV21-1 is assigned pseudogene status. The receptor was isolated from a middle-aged woman who had recovered from COVID-19. Sequenced: peripheral blood. CDR3 region: CASSKGGSGGGYEQFF. The DNA sequence is given as TGTGCCAGCAGCAAAGGCGGTAGCGGGGGAGGTTATGAGCAGTTCTTC.